This TCR beta chain was identified during a study of glioma-infiltrating T cells after dendritic cell vaccination. Overall study: Patients received autologous tumor lysate-pulsed dendritic cell vaccination between about 2003 and 2013. Autologous tumor lysate was loaded overnight onto monocyte-derived dendritic cells grown less than 8 days with IL-4 and GM-CSF.

The assay was immunoSEQ multiplex PCR, and TCRdb's table has in-frame clones only and misses some. The table records about 90,000 clones, about 84% of them present only once. This TCR was recovered from a human donor with glioblastoma. The sample in question was blood, obtained before dendritic cell vaccination.

This CDR3 is CASSLTGQANYGYTF. Written as DNA, the CDR3 is TGTGCCAGCAGCTTGACGGGACAGGCTAACTATGGCTACACCTTC. This sequence joins TRBV5-8 and TRBJ1-2; 8 bases agree with TRBD1. This CDR3 region has 15 residues. CDR1 is SGHTS and CDR2 is YDEGEE in the germline V gene. The V and J ends lost 1 base and 0 bases, in that order; junction bases with no gene match: 2. The full variable domain, in which reference TRBV5-8 and TRBJ1-2 provide the parts outside the CDR3, is EAGVTQSPTHLIKTRGQQATLRCSPISGHTSVYWYQQALGLGLQFLLWYDEGEERNRGNFPPRFSGRQFPNYSSELNVNALELEDSALYLCASSLTGQANYGYTFGSGTRLTVV.